Below, one T cell receptor beta chain is given with its context. The antigen remains unidentified. The data derive from a study of CD8+CD57+ T cells in acquired aplastic anemia. Notes on the study in general: Patients and controls had in common 25 to 35 CD8+ CDR3 sequences. Statistical testing detected no significant gap in CD8+ Simpson's diversity between patients and controls.

From germline, CDR1 is SNHLY and CDR2 FYNNEI. Trimming shortened V by 3 bases and J by 1 base, and 9 bases separated the two germline ends. This CDR3 spans 14 amino acids. Both TCR beta VDJ combination and CDR3 sequence profiling were carried out. Genomic DNA was the template for this profiling. Via MiXCR, TCRdb re-called the reads, giving one row per CDR3 protein. The sample lists approximately 170,000 distinct CDR3 sequences, 63% occurring once. J is TRBJ1-1 and V is TRBV2, with D unresolved. The sample comprised sorted CD4+, CD8+, or CD8+CD57+ T cells (not recorded which) from PBMCs. The receptor's source is a human donor in good health. This CDR3 reads CASSDWVRNTEAFF. The CDR3 nucleotides read TGTGCCAGCAGTGACTGGGTCCGGAACACTGAAGCTTTCTTT.